This record concerns one T cell receptor (beta chain) sequence. Antigen unknown. When sampled, the donors appeared nominally healthy, though they likely had unrecorded immune exposures. This sample stems from a study of cytomegalovirus exposure and HLA in healthy donors. Primers: 60 Vbeta forward and 13 Jbeta reverse. Generated by immunoSEQ multiplex PCR, the TCRdb table keeps only in-frame clones and is missing some. The table for this sample gives more than 60,000 clones. This CDR3 is built from 15 residues. The V gene end was trimmed by 5 bases and the J gene end by 4 bases; junction bases not matched to a gene: 11. The germline V gene encodes CDR1 SGHDT and CDR2 YYEEEE. Study results and limitations: Among the sequence variants, a highly shared cluster was likely an artifact of sequencing. Upon later analysis, TCR association rates were observed to vary by HLA locus, being highest for DRB1 and lowest for HLA-C.

The receptor's source is a boy under 18 in good health and CMV-seronegative. Sequenced material: PBMCs. V gene TRBV5-6 combines with J gene TRBJ1-2; 7 bases are shared with TRBD1. This chain's CDR3 is CASRFVGTDVYGYTF. For the CDR3, the DNA is TGTGCCAGCAGGTTTGTAGGGACAGACGTCTATGGCTACACCTTC.